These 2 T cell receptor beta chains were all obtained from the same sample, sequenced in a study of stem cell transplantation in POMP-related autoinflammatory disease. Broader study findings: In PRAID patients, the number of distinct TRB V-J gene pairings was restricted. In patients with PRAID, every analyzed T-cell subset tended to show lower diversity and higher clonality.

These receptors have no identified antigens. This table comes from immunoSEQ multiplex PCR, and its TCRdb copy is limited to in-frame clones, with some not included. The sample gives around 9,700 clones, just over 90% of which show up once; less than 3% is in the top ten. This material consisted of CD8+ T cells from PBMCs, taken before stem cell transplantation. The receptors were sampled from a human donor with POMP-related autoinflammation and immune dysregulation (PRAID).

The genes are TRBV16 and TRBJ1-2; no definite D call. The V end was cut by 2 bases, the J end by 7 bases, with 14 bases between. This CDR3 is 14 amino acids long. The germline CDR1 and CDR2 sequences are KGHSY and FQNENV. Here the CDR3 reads CASSQRDGSAGYTF. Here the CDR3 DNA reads TGTGCCAGCAGCCAAAGGGATGGTTCGGCTGGCTACACCTTC.

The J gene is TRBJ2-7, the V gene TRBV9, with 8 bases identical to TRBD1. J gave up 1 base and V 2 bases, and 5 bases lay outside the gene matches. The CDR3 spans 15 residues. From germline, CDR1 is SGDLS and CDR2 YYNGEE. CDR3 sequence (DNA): TGTGCCAGCAGCGTTGACAGGGGCCCGTCCTACGAGCAGTACTTC. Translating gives CASSVDRGPSYEQYF.